This T cell receptor beta chain came from a study of blood T cell repertoires in COVID-19. Germline V CDR1 and CDR2: SGHTA, FQGTGA. There are 18 residues in the CDR3. With V trimmed by 6 bases and J by 0 bases, 8 bases remained unmatched. All enrollees were about 18 to 89 years old and from fewer than 30 US areas. Profiling relied on immunoSEQ multiplex PCR, and the TCRdb table lists in-frame clones only, not all of them. Of about 210,000 clones in the sample, around 87% were seen once. The sample consisted of PBMCs or T cells enriched from blood (not recorded which). The rearrangement joins TRBV7-3 to TRBJ2-2; TRBD1 aligns across 12 bases. The sequence was collected from a man aged 30 to 45 in a cohort exposed to, infected with or recovered from COVID-19 (not recorded which). CDR3 nucleotide sequence: TGTGCCAGCAGATCCTCCGGGACAGGGGGCGCGAACACCGGGGAGCTGTTTTTT. Its protein is CASRSSGTGGANTGELFF. Variable domain in full (rest from reference TRBV7-3 and TRBJ2-2): GAGVSQTPSNKVTEKGKYVELRCDPISGHTALYWYRQSLGQGPEFLIYFQGTGAADDSGLPNDRFFAVRPEGSVSTLKIQRTERGDSAVYLCASRSSGTGGANTGELFFGEGSRLTVL.